Below are 27 T cell receptor beta chains sequenced from a single sample in a study of blood T cell repertoires in COVID-19. Sequencing was performed with immunoSEQ multiplex PCR; in TCRdb, only in-frame clones are kept and a portion is missing. Of approximately 94,000 clones in the sample, approximately 90% were seen once. The sample comprised peripheral blood. These receptors were collected from a man aged 45-60 years with active COVID-19.

The chain joins TRBV27 to TRBJ2-1; D perhaps matches TRBD2 (6 bases). Germline CDR1 reads MNHEY; CDR2 reads SMNVEV (reference sequence). Trimming removed 2 bases from V and 5 bases from J, with 13 bases in between. The CDR3 sequence is 15 residues long. CDR3 sequence: CASSLGGAAHNEQFF. The CDR3 DNA reads TGTGCCAGCAGTTTAGGCGGGGCCGCCCACAATGAGCAGTTCTTC.

The chain uses TRBV7-3 and TRBJ1-1; D is ambiguous. V was pared by 5 bases and J by 1 base, with 17 bases between. The CDR3 sequence is 16 residues long. CDR1 and CDR2 (germline): SGHTA, FQGTGA. CDR3 nucleotide sequence: TGTGCCAGCAGCCCTCTGGGAGGAGGTCCGAACACTGAAGCTTTCTTT. It translates to CASSPLGGGPNTEAFF.

This clone was seen only once. The chain couples TRBV7-2 to TRBJ1-5; TRBD1 agrees at 8 bases. V was pared by 4 bases and J by 3 bases, with 5 bases of the junction left unmatched. Per the germline V gene, CDR1 is SGHTA and CDR2 is FQGNSA. The CDR3 is 15 amino acids. CDR3 DNA: TGTGCCAGCAGCTCACGGACAGGGCCCAATCAGCCCCAGCATTTT. As protein: CASSSRTGPNQPQHF.

V is TRBV19 and J is TRBJ2-1; 13 bases match TRBD2. V lost 6 bases and J lost 5; bases outside the gene matches: 10. Germline CDR1 LNHDA, CDR2 SQIVND (reference sequence). The CDR3 length is 17 residues. CDR3 loop: CASSSGLAGSRDNEQFF. The DNA of the CDR3 is TGTGCCAGTAGCTCGGGACTAGCGGGATCCCGGGACAATGAGCAGTTCTTC.

The V and J genes are TRBV15 and TRBJ2-1, with 7 bases lining up with TRBD2. V lost 3 bases, J lost 6 bases, and 11 bases stayed unmatched. Germline CDR1 is LNHNV and CDR2 is YYDKDF (reference sequence). The CDR3 spans 16 residues. In DNA, the CDR3 is TGTGCCACCAGCAGGGGAGGGTCCTCGGACTTCAATGAGCAGTTCTTC. Amino acid sequence: CATSRGGSSDFNEQFF.

The chain couples TRBV3-1 (or the pseudogene TRBV3-2) to TRBJ2-1, with 12 bases lining up with TRBD2. The CDR3 extends over 14 amino acids. Per germline, CDR1 LGHDT and CDR2 YNNKEL (reference sequence). Trimming at V came to 6 bases and at J to 6 bases, leaving 3 bases not matched to a gene. The CDR3 DNA follows: TGTGCCAGCAGACGGACTAGCGGGACCAATGAGCAGTTCTTC. Translated, it gives CASRRTSGTNEQFF.

Worth noting for this clone: It is unclear where the CDR3 begins or ends on the DNA, so no DNA is shown, and the CDR3 is as TCRdb lists it. The J gene is TRBJ2-4, the V gene TRBV2; TRBD1 reflects the table's D call only, with no check against the DNA. The germline V gene encodes CDR1 SNHLY and CDR2 FYNNEI. The length of the CDR3 is 12 amino acids, counting both ends. The CDR3 here is CASSVGQGSLYF.

J is TRBJ2-2 and V is TRBV5-1; 7 nucleotides match TRBD2. The J segment lost 5 bases and the V segment lost 1 base, leaving 14 bases of the junction unmatched. The length of the CDR3 is 18 residues. The germline V gene has CDR1 SGHRS and CDR2 YFSETQ. The DNA of the CDR3 is TGCGCCAGCAGCTTGACGGGCGGGCGGGAGAGTTCAACCGGGGAGCTGTTTTTT. It encodes CASSLTGGRESSTGELFF.

The sample holds a few counts of this clone. The rearrangement links TRBV4-1 to TRBJ1-5; 8 nucleotides agree with TRBD1. The CDR3 covers 15 residues. V gave up 1 base and J gave up 9 bases; unmatched junction bases: 8. The germline V gene encodes CDR1 MGHRA and CDR2 YSYEKL. The chain's CDR3 is CASSQGGTGGGPQHF. The CDR3 DNA follows: TGCGCCAGCAGCCAAGGCGGGACAGGAGGAGGGCCCCAGCATTTT.

V and J are TRBV19 and TRBJ2-3, with D perhaps matching TRBD1 (6 bases). Per germline, CDR1 LNHDA and CDR2 SQIVND (reference sequence). The CDR3 is 14 amino acids. Trimming pared 7 bases from V and 2 bases from J, leaving 13 bases between. CDR3: CASNQGSLTDTQYF. The DNA for the CDR3 is TGTGCCAGTAATCAGGGGTCCCTCACAGATACGCAGTATTTT.

The chain links TRBV11-3 to TRBJ2-7, with D tentatively TRBD1 (7 bases). Germline V gene lookup returns CDR1 SGHNT and CDR2 YENEEA. The V gene lost 2 bases and the J gene lost 0 bases, with 14 bases spanning the gap. This CDR3 is 16 amino acids long. The CDR3 is CASSLSIQGGSYEQYF. The CDR3 DNA reads as TGTGCCAGCAGCTTATCTATCCAGGGGGGCTCCTACGAGCAGTACTTC. The entire variable domain, with the rest obtained from reference TRBV11-3 and TRBJ2-7, is as follows: EAGVVQSPRYKIIEKKQPVAFWCNPISGHNTLYWYLQNLGQGPELLIRYENEEAVDDSQLPKDRFSAERLKGVDSTLKIQPAELGDSAVYLCASSLSIQGGSYEQYFGPGTRLTVT.

The CDR3, as DNA: TGCAGCGTTAAGGGGGTCGTCACTGAAGCTTTCTTT. This codes for CSVKGVVTEAFF. The chain has TRBV29-1 and TRBJ1-1, with D perhaps matching TRBD1 (6 bases). Trimming pared 5 bases from V and 4 bases from J, leaving 11 bases between. Germline V gives CDR1 SQVTM, CDR2 ANQGSEA. The CDR3 totals 12 residues.

CDR3 DNA: TGTGCCAGTAGTATTAGTTACGGTAACTATGGCTACACCTTC. It is translated as CASSISYGNYGYTF. This chain connects TRBV19 to TRBJ1-2; no definite D call. The CDR3 runs 14 residues. Trimming removed 3 bases at V and 1 base at J, with 9 bases between. The V gene's germline CDR1 is LNHDA and CDR2 SQIVND (reference sequence). The whole variable domain, remainder taken from reference TRBV19 and TRBJ1-2, is DGGITQSPKYLFRKEGQNVTLSCEQNLNHDAMYWYRQDPGQGLRLIYYSQIVNDFQKGDIAEGYSVSREKKESFPLTVTSAQKNPTAFYLCASSISYGNYGYTFGSGTRLTVV.

J is TRBJ1-2 and V is TRBV3-1 (or the pseudogene TRBV3-2); D is ambiguous. The CDR3 extends over 12 amino acids. V lost 1 base to trimming and J lost 2 bases, with 2 bases between them. Germline V gene data show CDR1 as LGHDT and CDR2 as YNNKEL (reference sequence). The CDR3 nucleotides are TGTGCCAGCAGCCAAGCGAACTATGGCTACACCTTC. Translating gives CASSQANYGYTF.

The V and J genes are TRBV6-2 or TRBV6-3 and TRBJ2-1; 12 bases are a match to TRBD2. The germline gives CDR1 MNHEY, CDR2 SVGEGT. The CDR3 is 18 residues long. With 4 bases clipped from V and 2 bases from J, the junction kept 9 bases outside the gene matches. The chain's CDR3 is CASSWPSGRARAYNEQFF. The CDR3, as DNA: TGTGCCAGCAGTTGGCCTAGCGGGAGGGCTAGGGCCTACAATGAGCAGTTCTTC.

This clone was counted a few times. The rearrangement links TRBV11-3 to TRBJ1-1, with a possible D match to TRBD1 (5 bases). The CDR3 extends over 13 amino acids. Germline V lookup: CDR1 SGHNT, CDR2 YENEEA. V was trimmed by 4 bases and J by 4 bases, leaving 10 bases between them. The CDR3 region is CASSSGGTTEAFF. CDR3 coding DNA: TGTGCCAGCAGCTCGGGGGGGACCACTGAAGCTTTCTTT.

V usage is TRBV5-4 and J usage is TRBJ2-3; D uncertain. The CDR3 is 11 amino acids. Germline loops: CDR1 SGHNT, CDR2 YYREEE (reference sequence). Deletions cut 2 bases from V and 4 bases from J, with 2 bases between. The CDR3, as DNA: TGTGCCAGCAGCTTCGCAGATACGCAGTATTTT. This encodes CASSFADTQYF.

The chain is built from TRBV5-1 and TRBJ2-1, with TRBD2 matching 7 bases. This CDR3 is 14 amino acids long. Germline-derived CDR1 and CDR2 are SGHRS and YFSETQ. The V gene end was trimmed by 5 bases and the J gene end by 9 bases; junction bases not matched to a gene: 11. CDR3 in DNA: TGCGCCAGCAGTAAAAGCGGGGAGGGGCGTGAGCAGTTCTTC. Protein product: CASSKSGEGREQFF.

This clone was seen only a few times. The chain recombines TRBV7-9 with TRBJ1-4, with TRBD1 identical over 7 bases. The CDR3 is made up of 17 amino acids. Unmatched junction bases numbered 15, after V lost 7 bases and J lost 4 bases. Germline assignment: CDR1 SEHNR and CDR2 FQNEAQ (reference sequence). Here the CDR3 reads CASTISSRGRINEKLFF. CDR3 bases: TGTGCCAGCACCATCTCCTCAAGGGGGCGAATTAATGAAAAACTGTTTTTT.

The chain uses TRBV19 and TRBJ1-5; possible D gene TRBD1, 6 bases. Germline V gene lookup returns CDR1 LNHDA and CDR2 SQIVND (reference sequence). CDR3 length: 14 amino acids. The V and J ends lost 6 bases and 2 bases respectively, with 11 bases between them. This CDR3 reads CASRMDSRNQPQHF. CDR3 coding DNA: TGTGCCAGTAGAATGGACAGCCGCAATCAGCCCCAGCATTTT.

V gene TRBV7-9 combines with J gene TRBJ2-7; 10 bases align to TRBD1. The V segment lost 8 bases and the J segment 2 bases; nucleotides outside the gene matches: 9. Germline CDR1 and CDR2: SEHNR and FQNEAQ (reference sequence). The CDR3 is 15 amino acids. The CDR3 sequence is CASLRDRGPTYEQYF. CDR3 nucleotide sequence: TGTGCCAGCTTGCGGGACAGGGGACCCACCTACGAGCAGTACTTC.

In this sample, this clone turned up a few times. CDR3 in DNA: TGTGCCAGTAGTAAAGGGGGACCGAACAGCGGTGGAAACACCATATATTTT. Translated, it gives CASSKGGPNSGGNTIYF. The V gene is TRBV19, the J gene TRBJ1-3; possibly TRBD1 for D (6 bases). With 4 bases removed from V and 3 bases from J, the gap between germline ends came to 19 bases. This CDR3 comprises 17 residues. Germline values: CDR1 LNHDA, CDR2 SQIVND (reference sequence).

This chain links TRBV3-1 (or the pseudogene TRBV3-2) with TRBJ2-5, with D perhaps matching TRBD1 (6 bases). V dropped 6 bases and J dropped 2 bases, with 10 bases sitting between them. Germline V gene lookup returns CDR1 LGHDT and CDR2 YNNKEL (reference sequence). CDR3 length equals 13 residues. CDR3 sequence (DNA): TGTGCCAGCAGGCCAGGGGCTCAAGAGACCCAGTACTTC. It is translated as CASRPGAQETQYF.

This rearrangement joins TRBV7-3 to TRBJ2-5; possible D gene TRBD2, 5 bases. Trimming stripped 5 bases from V and 4 bases from J, with 11 bases between. Germline CDR1 and CDR2: SGHTA and FQGTGA. The CDR3 runs to 13 residues. The CDR3 loop reads CASSPTGRETQYF. In nucleotides, the CDR3 is TGTGCCAGCAGCCCCACGGGGAGAGAGACCCAGTACTTC.

The rearrangement uses TRBV25-1 and TRBJ1-2; TRBD1 matches at 7 bases. The CDR3 covers 14 residues. V shed 4 bases, J shed 5 bases, and the junction held 7 bases outside the gene matches. Germline V lookup: CDR1 MGHDK, CDR2 SYGVNS. CDR3 nucleotide sequence: TGTGCCAGCAGTGTTGGAGACAGGGCGTATGGCTACACCTTC. Its translation: CASSVGDRAYGYTF.

The chain joins TRBV9 to TRBJ1-2; D might be TRBD1 (5 bases). The CDR3 loop spans 14 amino acids. V lost 4 bases and J 8 bases, leaving 18 bases between the germline ends. Looked up from germline, CDR1 is SGDLS and CDR2 is YYNGEE. As DNA, the CDR3 is TGTGCCAGCAGCAACCGGGACTATTCGGGGGGCTACACCTTC. Translating gives CASSNRDYSGGYTF.

The rearrangement links TRBV5-6 to TRBJ2-7; the D gene is possibly TRBD1 (6 bases). The V end lost 4 bases, the J end lost 11 bases, and 19 bases lay between the germline ends. Per germline, CDR1 SGHDT and CDR2 YYEEEE. CDR3 size: 13 residues. The chain's CDR3 is CASSTGTAQEKYV. CDR3 coding DNA: TGTGCCAGCAGCACAGGGACCGCCCAAGAAAAGTACGTC.